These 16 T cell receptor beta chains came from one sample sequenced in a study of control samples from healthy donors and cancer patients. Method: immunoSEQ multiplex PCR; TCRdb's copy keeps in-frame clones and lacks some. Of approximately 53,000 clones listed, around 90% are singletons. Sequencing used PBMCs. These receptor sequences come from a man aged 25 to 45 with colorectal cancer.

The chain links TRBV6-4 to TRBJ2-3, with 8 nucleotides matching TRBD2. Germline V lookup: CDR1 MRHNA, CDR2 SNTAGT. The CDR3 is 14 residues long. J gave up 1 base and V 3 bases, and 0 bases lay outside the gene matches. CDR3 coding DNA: TGTGCCAGCAGTGAGCGGGGGGGCACAGATACGCAGTATTTT. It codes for CASSERGGTDTQYF.

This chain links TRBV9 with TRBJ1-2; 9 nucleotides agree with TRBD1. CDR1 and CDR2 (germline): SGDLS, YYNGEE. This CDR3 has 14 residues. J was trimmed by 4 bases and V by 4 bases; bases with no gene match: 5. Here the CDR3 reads CASSPETGGYGYTF. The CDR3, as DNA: TGTGCCAGCAGCCCAGAGACAGGGGGCTATGGCTACACCTTC.

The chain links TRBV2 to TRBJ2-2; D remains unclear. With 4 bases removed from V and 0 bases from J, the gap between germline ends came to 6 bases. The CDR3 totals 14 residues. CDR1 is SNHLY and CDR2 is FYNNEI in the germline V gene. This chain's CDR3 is CASSVGPNTGELFF. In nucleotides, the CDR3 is TGTGCCAGCAGTGTTGGACCGAACACCGGGGAGCTGTTTTTT.

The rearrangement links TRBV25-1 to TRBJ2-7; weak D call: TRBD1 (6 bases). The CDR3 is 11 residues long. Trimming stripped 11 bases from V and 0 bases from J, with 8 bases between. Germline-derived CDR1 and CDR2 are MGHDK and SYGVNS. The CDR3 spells CARTASYEQYF. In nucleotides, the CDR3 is TGTGCCCGGACAGCCTCCTACGAGCAGTACTTC.

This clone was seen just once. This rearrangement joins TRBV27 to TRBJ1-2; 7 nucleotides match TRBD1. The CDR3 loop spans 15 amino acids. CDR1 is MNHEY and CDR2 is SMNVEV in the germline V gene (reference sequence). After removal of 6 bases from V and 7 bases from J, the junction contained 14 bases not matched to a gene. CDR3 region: CASSDLGRQGTGYTF. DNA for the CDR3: TGTGCCAGCAGCGATTTGGGGCGACAGGGAACTGGCTACACCTTC.

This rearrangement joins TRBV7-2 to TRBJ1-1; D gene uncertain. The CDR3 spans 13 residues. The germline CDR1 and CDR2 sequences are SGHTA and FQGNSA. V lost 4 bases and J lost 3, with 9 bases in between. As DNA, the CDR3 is TGTGCCAGCAGCTCATCGGGAGACACTGAAGCTTTCTTT. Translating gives CASSSSGDTEAFF.

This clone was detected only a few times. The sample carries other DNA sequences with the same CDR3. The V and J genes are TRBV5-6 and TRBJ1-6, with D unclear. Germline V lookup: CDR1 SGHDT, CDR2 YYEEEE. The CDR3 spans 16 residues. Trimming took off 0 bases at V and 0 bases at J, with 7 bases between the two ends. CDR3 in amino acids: CASSLDGSSYNSPLHF. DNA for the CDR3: TGTGCCAGCAGCTTGGACGGGAGCTCCTATAATTCACCCCTCCACTTT.

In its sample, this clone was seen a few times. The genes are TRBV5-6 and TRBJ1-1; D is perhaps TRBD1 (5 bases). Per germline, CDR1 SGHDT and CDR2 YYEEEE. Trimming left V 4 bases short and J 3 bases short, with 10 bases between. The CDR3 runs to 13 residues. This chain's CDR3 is CASSPGLYTEAFF. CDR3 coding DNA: TGTGCCAGCAGCCCGGGACTCTACACTGAAGCTTTCTTT.

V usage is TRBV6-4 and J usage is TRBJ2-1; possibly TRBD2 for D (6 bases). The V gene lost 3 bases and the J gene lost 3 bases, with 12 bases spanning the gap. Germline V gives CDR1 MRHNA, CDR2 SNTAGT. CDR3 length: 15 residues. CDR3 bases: TGTGCCAGCAGTGAGGGTAGCGGATACTACAATGAGCAGTTCTTC. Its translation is CASSEGSGYYNEQFF.

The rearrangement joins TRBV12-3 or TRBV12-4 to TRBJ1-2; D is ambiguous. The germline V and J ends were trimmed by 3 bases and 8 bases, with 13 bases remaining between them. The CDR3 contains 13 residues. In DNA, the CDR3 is TGTGCCAGCAGTTTTCGGTTCCAGCGGGGCTACACCTTC. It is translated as CASSFRFQRGYTF.

The CDR3 DNA sequence: TGCGCCAGCAGCTTTAAGCTTCGGGACACCGGGGAGCTGTTTTTT. Translated, it gives CASSFKLRDTGELFF. The rearrangement uses TRBV5-1 and TRBJ2-2, with D unclear. The germline gives CDR1 SGHRS, CDR2 YFSETQ. The CDR3 length is 15 residues. V was cut by 2 bases and J by 3 bases, with 11 bases left in between.

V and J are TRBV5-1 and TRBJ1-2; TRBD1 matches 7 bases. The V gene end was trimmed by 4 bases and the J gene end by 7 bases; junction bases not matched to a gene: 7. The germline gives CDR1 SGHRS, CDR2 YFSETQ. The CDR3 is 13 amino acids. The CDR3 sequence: CASSPGGEVGYTF. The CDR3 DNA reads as TGCGCCAGCAGCCCAGGGGGGGAGGTTGGCTACACCTTC.

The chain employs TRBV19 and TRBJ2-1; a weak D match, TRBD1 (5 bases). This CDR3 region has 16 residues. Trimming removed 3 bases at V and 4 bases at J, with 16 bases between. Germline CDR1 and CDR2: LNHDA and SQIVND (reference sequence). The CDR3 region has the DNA TGTGCCAGTAGTATTAGTGGTGGGGCAGCGTACAATGAGCAGTTCTTC. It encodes CASSISGGAAYNEQFF. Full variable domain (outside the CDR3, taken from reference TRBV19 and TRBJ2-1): DGGITQSPKYLFRKEGQNVTLSCEQNLNHDAMYWYRQDPGQGLRLIYYSQIVNDFQKGDIAEGYSVSREKKESFPLTVTSAQKNPTAFYLCASSISGGAAYNEQFFGPGTRLTVL.

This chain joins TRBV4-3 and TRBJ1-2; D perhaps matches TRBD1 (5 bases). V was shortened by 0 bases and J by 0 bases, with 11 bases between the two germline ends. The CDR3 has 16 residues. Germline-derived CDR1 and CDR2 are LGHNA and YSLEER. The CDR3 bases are TGCGCCAGCAGCCAAGATCTATTGGGGGCTAACTATGGCTACACCTTC. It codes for CASSQDLLGANYGYTF.

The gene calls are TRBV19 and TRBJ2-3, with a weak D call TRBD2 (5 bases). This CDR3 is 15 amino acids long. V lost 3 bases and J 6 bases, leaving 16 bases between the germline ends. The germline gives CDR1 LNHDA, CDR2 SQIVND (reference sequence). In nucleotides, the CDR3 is TGTGCCAGTAGTATGAGGGCTCATGGAGGCGATACGCAGTATTTT. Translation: CASSMRAHGGDTQYF.

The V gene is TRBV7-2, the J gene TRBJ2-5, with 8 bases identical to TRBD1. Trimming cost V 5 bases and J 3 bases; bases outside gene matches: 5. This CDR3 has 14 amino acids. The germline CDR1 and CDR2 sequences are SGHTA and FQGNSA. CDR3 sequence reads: CASSLQTGEETQYF. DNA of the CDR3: TGTGCCAGCAGCCTTCAGACAGGGGAAGAGACCCAGTACTTC.